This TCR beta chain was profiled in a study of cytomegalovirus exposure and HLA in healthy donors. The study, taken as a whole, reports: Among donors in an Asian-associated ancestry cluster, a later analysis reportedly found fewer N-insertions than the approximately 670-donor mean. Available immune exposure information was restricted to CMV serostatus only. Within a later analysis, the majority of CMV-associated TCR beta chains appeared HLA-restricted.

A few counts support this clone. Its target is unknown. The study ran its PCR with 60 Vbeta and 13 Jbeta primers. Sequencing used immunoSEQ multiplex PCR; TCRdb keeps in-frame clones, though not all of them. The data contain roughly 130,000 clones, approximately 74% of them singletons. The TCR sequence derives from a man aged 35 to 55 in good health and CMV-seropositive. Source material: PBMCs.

This CDR3 reads CASSGDSLPYGYTF. In DNA, the CDR3 is TGTGCCAGCAGCGGGGACAGCCTTCCCTATGGCTACACCTTC. The chain couples TRBV5-4 to TRBJ1-2, with 7 bases fitting TRBD1. The CDR3 has 14 amino acids. Germline CDR1 reads SGHNT; CDR2 reads YYREEE (reference sequence). V dropped 4 bases and J dropped 4; count of bases not matched to a gene: 7.